The clone carrying this TCR beta chain was picked up a small number of times. This sample is part of a study of blood T cell repertoires in COVID-19. TCRdb's copy holds only in-frame clones and misses some; the assay was immunoSEQ multiplex PCR. The sample includes around 190,000 clones, roughly nine tenths of them seen just once. V lost 10 bases, J lost 3 bases, and 5 bases stayed unmatched. Germline V gives CDR1 KGHDR, CDR2 SFDVKD. This CDR3 comprises 13 residues. The sequence derives from a man aged 25-40 years with acute or convalescent COVID-19. The chain has TRBV24-1 and TRBJ1-2, with 9 bases that match TRBD1. Specimen: peripheral blood. CDR3 in DNA: TGTGCCACGAGCCGGGACAGGGACTATGGCTACACCTTC. Amino acid sequence: CATSRDRDYGYTF.